This T cell receptor (beta chain) came from a study of blood T cell repertoires in COVID-19. Study-level background: COVID-19 samples from acute and convalescent phases originated in the United States, Italy and Spain. PBMCs, B-cell-depleted T cells, or T cells provided the cDNA or gDNA that made up the material.

V lost 0 bases and J lost 5, with 13 bases in between. CDR1 and CDR2 from the germline V gene are SEHNR and FQNEAQ (reference sequence). The CDR3 runs to 15 residues. Per the authors' pipeline: Amplification of reference gene primers was used by the study to estimate nucleated cell counts. Libraries were prepared by immunoSEQ multiplex PCR; TCRdb keeps only in-frame clonotypes and omits some of them. That table supplies the V and J calls and clone size; D and trimming were determined from the DNA. Among about 62,000 clones listed, roughly 85% were seen once. The material sequenced was peripheral blood. The receptor's source is a woman over 75 with acute or convalescent COVID-19. This chain links TRBV7-9 with TRBJ1-2; D unresolved. CDR3 DNA: TGTGCCAGCAGCTTAGCTGACCGGGGTAAATATGGCTACACCTTC. This sequence encodes CASSLADRGKYGYTF.